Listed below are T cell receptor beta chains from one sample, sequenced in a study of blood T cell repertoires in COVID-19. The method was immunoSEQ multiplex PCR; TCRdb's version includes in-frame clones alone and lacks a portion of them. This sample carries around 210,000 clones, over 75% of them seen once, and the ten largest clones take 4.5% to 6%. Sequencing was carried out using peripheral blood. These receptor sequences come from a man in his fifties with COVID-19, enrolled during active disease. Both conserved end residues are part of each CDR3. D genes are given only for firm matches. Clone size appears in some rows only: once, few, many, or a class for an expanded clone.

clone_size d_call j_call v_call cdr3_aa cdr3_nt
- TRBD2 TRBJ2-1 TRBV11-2 CASSSQGASGGAYNEQFF TGTGCCAGCAGCTCCCAGGGGGCTAGCGGGGGGGCCTACAATGAGCAGTTCTTC
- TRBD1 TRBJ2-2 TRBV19 CASSTPDRGPGTGELFF TGTGCCAGTAGTACACCTGACAGGGGGCCGGGCACCGGGGAGCTGTTTTTT
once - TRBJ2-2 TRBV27 CASRSTVTGELFF TGTGCCAGCAGGAGTACTGTTACCGGGGAGCTGTTTTTT
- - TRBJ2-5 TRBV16 CASSQSRAGQETQYF TGTGCCAGCAGCCAATCCCGGGCGGGGCAAGAGACCCAGTACTTC
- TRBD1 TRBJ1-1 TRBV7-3 CASSSQGKNTEAFF TGTGCCAGCAGCTCACAGGGGAAGAACACTGAAGCTTTCTTT
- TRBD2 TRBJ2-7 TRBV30 CAWSVSSGGPYEQYF TGTGCCTGGAGTGTTTCTAGCGGGGGCCCCTACGAGCAGTACTTC
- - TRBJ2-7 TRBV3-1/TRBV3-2 CASSQESRAGASYEQYF TGTGCCAGCAGCCAAGAGTCTCGAGCGGGTGCCTCCTACGAGCAGTACTTC
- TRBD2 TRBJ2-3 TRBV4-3 CASSAGEGLAGGHRADTQYF TGCGCCAGCTCAGCCGGTGAAGGACTAGCGGGGGGCCATCGCGCAGATACGCAGTATTTT
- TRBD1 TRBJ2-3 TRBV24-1 CATSEDRVADTQYF TGTGCCACCAGTGAAGACAGGGTGGCAGATACGCAGTATTTT
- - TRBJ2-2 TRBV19 CASRPGLYTGELFF TGTGCCAGTAGGCCGGGACTTTACACCGGGGAGCTGTTTTTT
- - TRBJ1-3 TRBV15 CATSREQHSGNTIYF TGTGCCACCAGCAGAGAACAGCACTCTGGAAACACCATATATTTT
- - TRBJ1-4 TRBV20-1 CSAANEKLFF TGCAGTGCAGCCAATGAAAAACTGTTTTTT
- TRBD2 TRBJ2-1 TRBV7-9 CASSSQGLAGNEQFF TGTGCCAGCAGCTCCCAGGGACTAGCGGGGAATGAGCAGTTCTTC
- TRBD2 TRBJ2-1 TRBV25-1 CASSLSGGAVREQFF TGTGCCAGCAGCCTTAGCGGGGGGGCGGTACGGGAGCAGTTCTTC
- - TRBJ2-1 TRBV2 CASSDFLSSYNEQFF TGTGCCAGCAGTGACTTTCTCAGCTCCTACAATGAGCAGTTCTTC
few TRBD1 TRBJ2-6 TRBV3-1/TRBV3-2 CASSQETGTGTGATGANVLTF TGTGCCAGCAGCCAAGAAACCGGGACAGGGACCGGGGCGACAGGGGCCAACGTCCTGACTTTC
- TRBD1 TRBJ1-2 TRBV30 CAWSVGWTGEKNYGYTF TGTGCCTGGAGTGTCGGGTGGACAGGAGAAAAGAACTATGGCTACACCTTC
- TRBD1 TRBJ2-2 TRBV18 CASSPQGARTGELFF TGTGCCAGCTCACCTCAGGGGGCAAGGACCGGGGAGCTGTTTTTT
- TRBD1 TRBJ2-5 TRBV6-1 CASSEGTGWSRETQYF TGTGCCAGCAGTGAAGGGACAGGGTGGTCACGCGAGACCCAGTACTTC
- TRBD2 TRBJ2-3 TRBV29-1 CSVRGGPADTQYF TGCAGCGTTCGGGGGGGCCCGGCAGATACGCAGTATTTT
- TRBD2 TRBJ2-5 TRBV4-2 CASSQVRGGKETQYF TGTGCCAGCAGCCAAGTGCGGGGGGGAAAAGAGACCCAGTACTTC
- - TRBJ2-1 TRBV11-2 CASSLLYGGESYNEQFF TGTGCCAGCAGCTTACTCTACGGGGGTGAGTCCTACAATGAGCAGTTCTTC